Shown below are 6 T cell receptor beta chains from a single sample sequenced in a study of T cells in Graves' hyperthyroidism and ophthalmopathy. RNA transcripts gave rise to amplified TCR beta CDR3 regions. HTBI primers were the set used in a first-round RT-PCR of the TCR CDR3. One entry per CDR3 protein, called by TCRdb with MiXCR from the multiplex PCR reads. The repertoire consists of fewer than 450,000 distinct CDR3 sequences, with roughly 15% occurring once and the leading ten covering around a third. The sequenced sample consisted of blood. The receptors shown here come from a woman aged 30 to 39 with Graves' hyperthyroidism that later progressed to Graves' ophthalmopathy.

This clonotype appeared many times. The gene calls are TRBV27 and TRBJ1-2; D is undetermined. Germline V CDR1 and CDR2: MNHEY, SMNVEV (reference sequence). The CDR3 covers 13 residues. V lost 2 bases, J lost 6 bases, and 10 bases lay in between. DNA of the CDR3: TGTGCCAGCAGTTTACGCGGGTTCGATGGCTACACCTTC. As protein: CASSLRGFDGYTF.

This clonotype has a count of ten or more. V gene TRBV2 combines with J gene TRBJ1-6, with D possibly being TRBD1 (6 bases). The CDR3 covers 14 residues. Germline V gene sequence: CDR1 SNHLY, CDR2 FYNNEI. Trimming shortened V by 6 bases and J by 9 bases, and 15 bases separated the two germline ends. The DNA of the CDR3 is TGTGCCAGCAGGGGCGGGAGGGGGGGTTCACCCCTCCACTTT. Translated, it gives CASRGGRGGSPLHF. Full variable domain (missing parts from reference TRBV2 and TRBJ1-6): EPEVTQTPSHQVTQMGQEVILRCVPISNHLYFYWYRQILGQKVEFLVSFYNNEISEKSEIFDDQFSVERPDGSNFTLKIRSTKLEDSAMYFCASRGGRGGSPLHFGNGTRLTVT.

In this sample, this clonotype turned up many times. V usage is TRBV19 and J usage is TRBJ2-4, with TRBD2 matching over 8 bases. V dropped 8 bases and J dropped 0; count of bases not matched to a gene: 6. Germline loops: CDR1 LNHDA, CDR2 SQIVND (reference sequence). The CDR3 covers 15 residues. The CDR3 loop reads CASRNLAGAKNIQYF. DNA for the CDR3: TGTGCCAGTCGCAATCTAGCGGGAGCCAAAAACATTCAGTACTTC.

This clonotype has a count of ten or more. This rearrangement joins TRBV10-3 to TRBJ2-1; D may correspond to TRBD1 or TRBD2 (5 bases each). Germline-derived CDR1 and CDR2 are ENHRY and SYGVKD. Trimming removed 2 bases from V and 7 bases from J, with 6 bases in between. The CDR3 has 12 amino acids. CDR3 in amino acids: CAISEGGNEQFF. The CDR3 DNA reads as TGTGCCATCAGTGAGGGGGGTAATGAGCAGTTCTTC.

This clonotype was counted between two and nine times. The J gene is TRBJ2-5, the V gene TRBV12-3 or TRBV12-4; 12 bases are a match to TRBD2. The trim removed 3 bases at V and 5 bases at J, leaving 4 bases unmatched. This CDR3 comprises 15 residues. The CDR3 DNA is TGTGCCAGCAGTTTCGGACTAGCGGGATTGGAGACCCAGTACTTC. The encoded protein is CASSFGLAGLETQYF.

This clonotype has a count of ten or more. The V gene is TRBV12-3 or TRBV12-4, the J gene TRBJ1-2, with unresolved D. V was clipped by 5 bases and J by 6 bases, with 13 bases between them. This CDR3 has 13 residues. CDR3 sequence reads: CASSPGPNHGYTF. CDR3 bases: TGTGCCAGCAGTCCCGGACCGAACCATGGCTACACCTTC.